This paragraph covers one T cell receptor beta chain sequence. No antigen is known for it. Primers included in the PCR were 60 Vbeta and 13 Jbeta primers. The protocol was immunoSEQ multiplex PCR, while the TCRdb copy is restricted to in-frame clones and leaves out a portion. The sample contains about 160,000 clones, 86% of which appear only once. The sample belongs to a study of cytomegalovirus exposure and HLA in healthy donors. This CDR3 spans 15 amino acids. From germline, CDR1 is SNHLY and CDR2 FYNNEI. Trimming took 6 bases from V and 5 from J, leaving 20 bases between them. Findings and limits, study-wide: Some V segments, TRBV6-2 and TRBV6-3 among them, were indistinguishable and were therefore excluded. The authors enumerated 150 to 200 TCR beta chains as linked to cytomegalovirus. It was confirmed in vitro that a few of the CMV-associated chains were specific for CMV antigens. Productive rates of about 90% or about 30% were seen for most TCR beta V segments in an earlier analysis.

The material sequenced was PBMCs. This chain connects TRBV2 to TRBJ2-7; a possible D gene is TRBD2 (7 bases). This receptor was obtained from a young woman in good health and CMV-seronegative. CDR3: CASRAGGATGDEQYF. DNA of the CDR3: TGTGCCAGCAGAGCTGGGGGGGCGACCGGGGACGAGCAGTACTTC.